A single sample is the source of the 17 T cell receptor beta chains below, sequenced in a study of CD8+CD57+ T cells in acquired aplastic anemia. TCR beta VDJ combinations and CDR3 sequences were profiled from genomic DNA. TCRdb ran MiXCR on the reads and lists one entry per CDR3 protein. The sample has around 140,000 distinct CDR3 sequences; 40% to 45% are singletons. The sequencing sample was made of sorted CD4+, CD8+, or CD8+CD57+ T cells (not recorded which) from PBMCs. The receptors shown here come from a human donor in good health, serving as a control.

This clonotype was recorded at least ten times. In nucleotides, the CDR3 is TGTGCCAGCAGCGCAGGGGACTCCTACGAGCAGTACTTC. Its protein is CASSAGDSYEQYF. The chain employs TRBV11-3 and TRBJ2-7, with D possibly being TRBD1 (6 bases). This CDR3 spans 13 amino acids. The germline V gene encodes CDR1 SGHNT and CDR2 YENEEA. V was trimmed by 5 bases and J by 0 bases, leaving 8 bases between them.

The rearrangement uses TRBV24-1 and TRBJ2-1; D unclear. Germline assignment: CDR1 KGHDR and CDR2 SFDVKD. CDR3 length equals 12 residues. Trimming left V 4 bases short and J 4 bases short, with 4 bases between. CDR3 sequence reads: CATSDTYNEQFF. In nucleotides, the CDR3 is TGTGCCACCAGTGACACTTACAATGAGCAGTTCTTC.

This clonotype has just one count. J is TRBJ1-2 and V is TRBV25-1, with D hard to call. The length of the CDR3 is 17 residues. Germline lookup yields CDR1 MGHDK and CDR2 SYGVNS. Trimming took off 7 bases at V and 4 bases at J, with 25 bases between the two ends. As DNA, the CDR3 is TGTGCCAGCACGGCCTCCCTCGGGAACACTAAACCCTATGGCTACACCTTC. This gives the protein CASTASLGNTKPYGYTF.

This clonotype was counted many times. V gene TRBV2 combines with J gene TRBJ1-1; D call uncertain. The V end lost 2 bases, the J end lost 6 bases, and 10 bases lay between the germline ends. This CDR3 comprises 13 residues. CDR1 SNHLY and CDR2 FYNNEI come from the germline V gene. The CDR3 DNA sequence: TGTGCCAGCAGTGAATTTGCGGGCGCTGAAGCTTTCTTT. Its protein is CASSEFAGAEAFF.

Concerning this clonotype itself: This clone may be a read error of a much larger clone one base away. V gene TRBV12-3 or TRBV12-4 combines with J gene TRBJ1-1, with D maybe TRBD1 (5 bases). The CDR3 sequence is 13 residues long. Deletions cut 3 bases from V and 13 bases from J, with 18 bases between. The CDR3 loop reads CASSFWQGSAFFF. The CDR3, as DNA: TGTGCCAGCAGTTTCTGGCAGGGTAGTGCGTTTTTCTTT.

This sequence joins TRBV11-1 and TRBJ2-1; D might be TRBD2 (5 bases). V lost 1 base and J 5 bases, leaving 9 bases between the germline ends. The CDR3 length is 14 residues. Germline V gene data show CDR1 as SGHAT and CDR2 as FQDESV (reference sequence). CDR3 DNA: TGTGCCAGCAGCTTAGACGGGATGAACAATGAGCAGTTCTTC. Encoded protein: CASSLDGMNNEQFF.

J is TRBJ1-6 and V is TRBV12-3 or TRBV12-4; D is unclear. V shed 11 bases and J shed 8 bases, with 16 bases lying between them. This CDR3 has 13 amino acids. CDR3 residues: CACRIGNHSPLHF. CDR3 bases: TGTGCCTGTCGGATCGGGAACCATTCACCCCTCCACTTT.

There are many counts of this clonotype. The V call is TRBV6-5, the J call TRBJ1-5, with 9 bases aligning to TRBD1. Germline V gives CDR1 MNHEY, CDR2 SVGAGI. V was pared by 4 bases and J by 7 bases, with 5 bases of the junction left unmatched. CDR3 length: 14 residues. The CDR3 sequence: CASSSDRGGQPQHF. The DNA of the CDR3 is TGTGCCAGCAGTTCGGACAGGGGAGGACAGCCCCAGCATTTT.

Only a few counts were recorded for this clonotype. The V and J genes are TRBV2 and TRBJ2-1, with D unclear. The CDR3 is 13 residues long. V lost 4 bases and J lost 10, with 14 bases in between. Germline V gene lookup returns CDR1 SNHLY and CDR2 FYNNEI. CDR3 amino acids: CASSVLGYGEQFF. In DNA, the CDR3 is TGTGCCAGCAGTGTATTGGGGTACGGGGAGCAGTTCTTC.

For the CDR3, the DNA is TGTGCCAGCAGTCGAAGTTTAGGTACGGCAGATACGCAGTATTTT. Protein: CASSRSLGTADTQYF. The V call is TRBV9, the J call TRBJ2-3; unclear D gene. This CDR3 contains 15 residues. CDR1 and CDR2 from the germline V gene are SGDLS and YYNGEE. V lost 5 bases to trimming and J lost 4 bases, with 17 bases between them.

The DNA for the CDR3 is TGTGCCACCAGCAGAGTAACGGGACAGGGAGGGAGCACAGATACGCAGTATTTT. Protein: CATSRVTGQGGSTDTQYF. The chain is built from TRBV15 and TRBJ2-3; 9 nucleotides align to TRBD1. The CDR3 has 18 amino acids. J was trimmed by 0 bases and V by 1 base; bases with no gene match: 8. CDR1 LNHNV and CDR2 YYDKDF come from the germline V gene (reference sequence).

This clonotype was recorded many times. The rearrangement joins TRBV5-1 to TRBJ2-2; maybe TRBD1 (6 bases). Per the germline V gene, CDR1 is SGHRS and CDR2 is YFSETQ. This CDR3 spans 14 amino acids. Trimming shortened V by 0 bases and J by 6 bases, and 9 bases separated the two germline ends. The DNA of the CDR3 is TGCGCCAGCAGCTTGGGGTACAGGGCCGGGGAGCTGTTTTTT. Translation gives CASSLGYRAGELFF.

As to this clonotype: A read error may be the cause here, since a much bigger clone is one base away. CDR3: CASSELNDGELFF. The CDR3, as DNA: TGTGCCAGCAGTGAACTTAACGACGGGGAGCTGTTTTTT. The chain uses TRBV6-1 and TRBJ2-2; D is undetermined. Germline-derived CDR1 and CDR2 are MNHNS and SASEGT. V was cut by 2 bases and J by 7 bases, with 8 bases left in between. The CDR3 contains 13 residues.

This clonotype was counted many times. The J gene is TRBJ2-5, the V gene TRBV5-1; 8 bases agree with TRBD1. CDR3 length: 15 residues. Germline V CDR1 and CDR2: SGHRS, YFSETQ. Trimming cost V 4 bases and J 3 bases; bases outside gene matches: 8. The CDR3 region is CASSPARTGKETQYF. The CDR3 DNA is TGCGCCAGCAGCCCCGCCCGGACAGGGAAAGAGACCCAGTACTTC.

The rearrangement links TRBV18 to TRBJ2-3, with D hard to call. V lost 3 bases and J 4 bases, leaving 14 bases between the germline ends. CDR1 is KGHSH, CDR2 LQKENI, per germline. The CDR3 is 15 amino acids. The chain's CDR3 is CASSPTLSRPDTQYF. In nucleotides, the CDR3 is TGTGCCAGCTCACCTACCCTCTCCAGGCCAGATACGCAGTATTTT.

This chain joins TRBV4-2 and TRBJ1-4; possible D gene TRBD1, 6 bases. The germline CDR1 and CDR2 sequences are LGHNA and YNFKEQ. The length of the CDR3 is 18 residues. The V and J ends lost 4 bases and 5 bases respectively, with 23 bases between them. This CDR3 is CASSPPSAQGPKNEKLFF. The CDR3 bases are TGTGCCAGCAGCCCCCCTTCCGCACAGGGTCCCAAAAATGAAAAACTGTTTTTT.

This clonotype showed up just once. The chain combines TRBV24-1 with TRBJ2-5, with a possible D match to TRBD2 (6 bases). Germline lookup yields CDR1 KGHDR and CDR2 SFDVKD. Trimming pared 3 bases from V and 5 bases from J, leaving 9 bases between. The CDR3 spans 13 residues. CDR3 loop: CATSDGGRETQYF. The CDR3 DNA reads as TGTGCCACCAGTGATGGGGGGAGGGAGACCCAGTACTTC.